Shown below are 22 T cell receptor beta chains from a single sample sequenced in a study of graft-versus-host responses after intestinal transplantation. Only in-frame clones appear in the TCRdb table, and some are missing; sequencing was by immunoSEQ multiplex PCR. The table records 35,000 to 50,000 clones, nearly 95% of them present only once. Antigens of these TCRs are unknown. The sequencing here drew on unstimulated CD8+ T cells sorted from spleen or lymph node cells, taken before transplant. The origin of the receptors is a human donor who was the organ donor for an intestinal transplant.

The V gene is TRBV18, the J gene TRBJ2-3; D may correspond to TRBD1 or TRBD2 (6 bases each). CDR1 KGHSH and CDR2 LQKENI come from the germline V gene. This CDR3 is 15 amino acids long. V lost 2 bases and J lost 3, with 12 bases in between. CDR3 in DNA: TGTGCCAGCTCACCAGTGGGGGGCCTGACAGATACGCAGTATTTT. This gives the protein CASSPVGGLTDTQYF.

The chain is built from TRBV6-6 and TRBJ1-5; 8 bases map to TRBD1. V lost 6 bases, J lost 2 bases, and 9 bases stayed unmatched. This CDR3 is built from 16 residues. Germline loops: CDR1 MNHNY, CDR2 SVGAGI (reference sequence). CDR3 nucleotides: TGTGCCAGCAGCCTATATAAGACAGGGGGCAATCAGCCCCAGCATTTT. It is translated as CASSLYKTGGNQPQHF.

This clone was seen once. The J gene is TRBJ2-7, the V gene TRBV6-5; 9 bases fit TRBD2. The CDR3 runs 15 residues. The J segment lost 3 bases and the V segment lost 2 bases, leaving 5 bases of the junction unmatched. The germline CDR1 and CDR2 sequences are MNHEY and SVGAGI. The CDR3 reads CASSYGSGGFYEQYF. CDR3 nucleotide sequence: TGTGCCAGCAGTTACGGTAGCGGGGGATTCTACGAGCAGTACTTC.

This clone was detected once. This rearrangement joins TRBV27 to TRBJ2-5; D is perhaps TRBD2 (7 bases). This CDR3 spans 14 amino acids. Trimming shortened V by 5 bases and J by 5 bases, and 15 bases separated the two germline ends. CDR1 is MNHEY, CDR2 SMNVEV, per germline (reference sequence). The CDR3 spells CASSPTGGPETQYF. The CDR3 DNA reads as TGTGCCAGCAGTCCGACCGGGGGGCCGGAGACCCAGTACTTC.

The chain links TRBV7-2 to TRBJ2-1; 7 bases align to TRBD2. V was pared by 7 bases and J by 0 bases, with 9 bases of the junction left unmatched. CDR1 is SGHTA and CDR2 is FQGNSA in the germline V gene. The CDR3 has 16 residues. The CDR3 loop reads CASTFSGLSSYNEQFF. In DNA form, the CDR3 reads TGTGCCAGCACCTTTAGCGGGCTAAGCTCCTACAATGAGCAGTTCTTC. Variable domain in full (rest from reference TRBV7-2 and TRBJ2-1): GAGVSQSPSNKVTEKGKDVELRCDPISGHTALYWYRQSLGQGLEFLIYFQGNSAPDKSGLPSDRFSAERTGGSVSTLTIQRTQQEDSAVYLCASTFSGLSSYNEQFFGPGTRLTVL.

This clone was recorded once. The J gene is TRBJ1-2, the V gene TRBV19; D ambiguous. V lost 10 bases to trimming and J lost 3 bases, with 12 bases between them. This CDR3 spans 12 amino acids. Per the germline V gene, CDR1 is LNHDA and CDR2 is SQIVND (reference sequence). In DNA form, the CDR3 reads TGTGCCACACTAAGGTTGGACTATGGCTACACCTTC. Translation: CATLRLDYGYTF.

The chain uses TRBV2 and TRBJ1-1; 10 nucleotides agree with TRBD1. J lost 0 bases, V lost 6 bases, and 7 bases had no gene match. The CDR3 length is 16 residues. The germline V gene encodes CDR1 SNHLY and CDR2 FYNNEI. Here the CDR3 reads CASRGDRGIMNTEAFF. The CDR3 DNA is TGTGCCAGCAGAGGGGACAGGGGTATTATGAACACTGAAGCTTTCTTT.

The chain joins TRBV5-1 to TRBJ2-3; TRBD2 agrees at 10 bases. V shed 3 bases and J 4 bases; nucleotides not matched to a gene: 5. The CDR3 consists of 15 residues. The V gene's germline CDR1 is SGHRS and CDR2 YFSETQ. The CDR3 nucleotides read TGCGCCAGCAGCTCTAGCGGGGGCCGCCCAGATACGCAGTATTTT. It yields the protein CASSSSGGRPDTQYF. The full variable domain, in which reference TRBV5-1 and TRBJ2-3 provide the parts outside the CDR3, is KAGVTQTPRYLIKTRGQQVTLSCSPISGHRSVSWYQQTPGQGLQFLFEYFSETQRNKGNFPGRFSGRQFSNSRSEMNVSTLELGDSALYLCASSSSGGRPDTQYFGPGTRLTVL.

The chain employs TRBV7-9 and TRBJ1-2; D is unclear. V was trimmed by 0 bases and J by 2 bases, leaving 13 bases between them. Germline loops: CDR1 SEHNR, CDR2 FQNEAQ (reference sequence). The CDR3 covers 16 residues. CDR3 region: CASSLAPSSVNYGYTF. CDR3 coding DNA: TGTGCCAGCAGCTTAGCCCCTAGCAGCGTAAACTATGGCTACACCTTC.

The rearrangement uses TRBV7-9 and TRBJ1-2; 8 nucleotides match TRBD1. Trimming took 4 bases from V and 3 from J; bases not matched to a gene: 4. Per germline, CDR1 SEHNR and CDR2 FQNEAQ (reference sequence). The CDR3 sequence is 14 residues long. CDR3 protein: CASSSDRVDYGYTF. DNA for the CDR3: TGTGCCAGCAGCTCGGACAGGGTGGACTATGGCTACACCTTC.

This chain connects TRBV4-3 to TRBJ2-3, with D possibly being TRBD1 (6 bases). This CDR3 region has 14 residues. Germline CDR1 reads LGHNA; CDR2 reads YSLEER. Trimming left V 1 base short and J 4 bases short, with 9 bases between. CDR3 residues: CASSQVWGPDTQYF. The CDR3 DNA reads TGCGCCAGCAGCCAAGTATGGGGGCCAGATACGCAGTATTTT.

This sequence joins TRBV11-2 and TRBJ2-6; D call uncertain. Per germline, CDR1 SGHAT and CDR2 FQNNGV. The CDR3 spans 17 residues. V was trimmed by 5 bases and J by 0 bases, leaving 14 bases between them. CDR3 sequence reads: CASSIPYLPSGANVLTF. In DNA form, the CDR3 reads TGTGCCAGCAGCATACCCTATCTCCCCTCTGGGGCCAACGTCCTGACTTTC.

V and J are TRBV4-3 and TRBJ1-3; TRBD1 is a possible D gene (6 bases). The CDR3 consists of 17 residues. Germline lookup yields CDR1 LGHNA and CDR2 YSLEER. V was pared by 3 bases and J by 4 bases, with 19 bases between. CDR3 sequence (DNA): TGCGCCAGCAGCCATCTGTTTCCAGGGGCTCAAGGAAACACCATATATTTT. It specifies CASSHLFPGAQGNTIYF.

The chain employs TRBV20-1 and TRBJ2-3; no clear D. CDR1 is DFQATT, CDR2 SNEGSKA, per germline (reference sequence). The length of the CDR3 is 11 residues. V was clipped by 3 bases and J by 4 bases, with 5 bases between them. The CDR3 reads CSASDPDTQYF. The CDR3 DNA reads TGCAGTGCTAGTGATCCAGATACGCAGTATTTT.

The chain uses TRBV15 and TRBJ2-6, with D possibly TRBD2 on 5 matching bases. The CDR3 has 16 residues. CDR1 LNHNV and CDR2 YYDKDF come from the germline V gene (reference sequence). V was clipped by 1 base and J by 4 bases, with 11 bases between them. The CDR3 here is CATSRGREAGANVLTF. The CDR3 nucleotides are TGTGCCACCAGCAGAGGTCGGGAAGCCGGGGCCAACGTCCTGACTTTC.

V and J are TRBV21-1 and TRBJ1-1; the D call in the table, TRBD1, was not verified against the DNA. TRBV21-1 is a known pseudogene. The CDR3 is 13 amino acids. The CDR3 is CASSKRGHPEAFF. The CDR3, as DNA: TGTGCCAGCAGCAAAAGGGGACACCCTGAAGCTTTCTTT.

The CDR3: CASSYFVGENTEAFF. In DNA, the CDR3 is TGTGCCAGCAGCTACTTCGTAGGGGAGAACACTGAAGCTTTCTTT. V gene TRBV7-9 combines with J gene TRBJ1-1; D might be TRBD1 (5 bases). Germline V gene sequence: CDR1 SEHNR, CDR2 FQNEAQ (reference sequence). V was trimmed by 4 bases and J by 1 base, leaving 13 bases between them. This CDR3 region has 15 residues.

The chain is built from TRBV4-2 and TRBJ1-1; 10 positions agree with TRBD1. From germline, CDR1 is LGHNA and CDR2 YNFKEQ. J lost 1 base, V lost 3 bases, and 8 bases had no gene match. This CDR3 is 17 amino acids long. The CDR3 region is CASSHPGQGRENTEAFF. In DNA, the CDR3 is TGTGCCAGCAGCCACCCGGGACAGGGGCGTGAGAACACTGAAGCTTTCTTT.

The V call is TRBV21-1, the J call TRBJ2-5; the D call in the table, TRBD1, was not verified against the DNA. TRBV21-1 is classified as a pseudogene. The CDR3 is made up of 17 amino acids. CDR3 coding DNA: TGTGCCAGCCCCCCAGGGCAGGGGAACCTTGTTAGAGAGACCCAGTACTTC. Translating gives CASPPGQGNLVRETQYF.

The chain uses TRBV9 and TRBJ2-2; 8 bases line up with TRBD1. The CDR3 contains 15 residues. Looked up from germline, CDR1 is SGDLS and CDR2 is YYNGEE. Trimming took 3 bases from V and 6 from J; bases not matched to a gene: 7. Here the CDR3 DNA reads TGTGCCAGCAGCGGAAGGACAGGGACCGCCGGGGAGCTGTTTTTT. It yields the protein CASSGRTGTAGELFF.

The V gene is TRBV27, the J gene TRBJ2-2, with no clear D. The V end was cut by 3 bases, the J end by 7 bases, with 6 bases between. The CDR3 sequence is 12 residues long. Looked up from germline, CDR1 is MNHEY and CDR2 is SMNVEV (reference sequence). CDR3 in DNA: TGTGCCAGCAGTTTCCCGGGCGGGGAGCTGTTTTTT. Amino acid sequence: CASSFPGGELFF.

In its sample, this clone was seen a few times. CDR3 coding DNA: TGTGCCAGTAGCGAGGATGTACAGCCTAACTATGGCTACACCTTC. It codes for CASSEDVQPNYGYTF. The chain carries TRBV19 and TRBJ1-2; D remains ambiguous. The length of the CDR3 is 15 residues. Deletions cut 6 bases from V and 0 bases from J, with 14 bases between. Germline V gene lookup returns CDR1 LNHDA and CDR2 SQIVND (reference sequence).